These T cell receptor beta chains were read from a single sample in a study of blood T cells in healthy people across ages. TCRdb reprocessed the 5' RACE reads with MiXCR, giving one entry per CDR3 protein. This repertoire shows more than 650,000 distinct CDR3 sequences, roughly 25% found once; its top ten account for under 3%. These data were also filed under a second study, of T cells of mothers and their children.

Material for sequencing was blood. The receptors derive from a boy aged 10-17 years in good health. Both conserved end residues are part of each CDR3. Clone sizes are given selectively: once, few, many, or a class where the clone is expanded.

>TRBV20-1|TRBJ2-5|.
CSALTRGGLETQYF
>TRBV2|TRBJ1-5|.
CASSLDSPNQPQHF
>TRBV4-2|TRBJ2-4|.
CASSPTRLAGNMETKNIQYF
>TRBV2|TRBJ1-2|few
CASSGDRGAHGYTF
>TRBV4-1|TRBJ2-5|few
CASSQKLAGDRETQYF
>TRBV20-1|TRBJ2-5|.
CSATTTDGNQETQYF
>TRBV5-1|TRBJ2-5|.
CASSLRTGLRETQYF
>TRBV7-2|TRBJ2-2|.
CASSLARLVLGTGELFF
>TRBV7-6|TRBJ2-1|few
CASSWQGLSSYNEQFF
>TRBV20-1|TRBJ1-1|.
CSARSGLDGDEAFF
>TRBV3-1|TRBJ2-4|.
CASSPTGDLAKNIQYF
>TRBV29-1|TRBJ2-5|.
CSDVSSLVGGTQYF
>TRBV20-1|TRBJ2-5|.
CSALRAAGQETQYF
>TRBV4-1|TRBJ2-5|once
CASSQEGDRSFETQYF
>TRBV6-5|TRBJ2-5|.
CASRSRFQETQYF
>TRBV6-5|TRBJ2-7|.
CASSYDTGSFSYEQYF
>TRBV24-1|TRBJ2-2|.
CATSTGTPSNTGELFF
>TRBV5-1|TRBJ2-1|.
CASSLGVNSYNEQFF
>TRBV4-1|TRBJ2-1|.
CASSLFRDRVYNEQFF
>TRBV18|TRBJ1-3|few
CASSIDGTGGNTIYF
>TRBV12-3/TRBV12-4|TRBJ1-2|.
CASRGGTGGEYGYTF
>TRBV20-1|TRBJ1-1|few
CSASLNRVNTEAFF
>TRBV6-5|TRBJ2-3|.
CASSYSGGGIRTDTQYF
>TRBV6-5|TRBJ2-7|.
CASSRDSPPYEQYF
>TRBV13|TRBJ2-3|few
CASSLGTSGGRTQYF
>TRBV10-3|TRBJ2-4|few
CAISEPGGIAKNIQYF
>TRBV6-1|TRBJ2-2|.
CASSEERYRGSGELFF
>TRBV5-1|TRBJ1-1|.
CASSLHNTEAFF
>TRBV7-2|TRBJ1-2|.
CASSAPGQDKGSYGYTF
>TRBV7-3|TRBJ2-5|.
CASSLTIRETQYF
>TRBV20-1|.|few
CSAALAGAADEQFF
>TRBV9|TRBJ2-5|few
CASSVDGGRGQETQYF
>TRBV7-9|TRBJ2-1|.
CASSSIRGQAFNEQFF
>TRBV18|TRBJ1-5|.
CASSPSTGQVGRVQPQHF
>TRBV12-3/TRBV12-4|TRBJ2-1|.
CASSPHSGGASYNEQFF
>TRBV5-5|TRBJ1-2|.
CASSRAGTGYYGYTF
>TRBV12-3/TRBV12-4|TRBJ2-5|.
CASSAGTGEDETQYF
>TRBV7-2|TRBJ2-1|.
CASSLALRTSEYNEQFF